These 4 T cell receptor beta chains came from one sample sequenced in a study of T cell responses to AZD1222 COVID-19 vaccine. Generated by immunoSEQ multiplex PCR, the TCRdb table keeps only in-frame clones and is missing some. The data show about 120,000 clones, around 89% seen once. The sample consisted of peripheral blood, taken 28 days after the second AZD1222 dose. The source of these receptors is an adult who received the AZD1222 COVID-19 vaccine.

V and J are TRBV2 and TRBJ2-4; the D is unclear. The CDR3 runs to 13 residues. The germline V gene has CDR1 SNHLY and CDR2 FYNNEI. V gave up 3 bases and J gave up 0 bases, with 3 bases separating them. Written as DNA, the CDR3 is TGTGCCAGCAGTGACCTAGCCAAAAACATTCAGTACTTC. As protein: CASSDLAKNIQYF.

The chain joins TRBV29-1 to TRBJ1-5; 8 bases align to TRBD1. The germline V gene encodes CDR1 SQVTM and CDR2 ANQGSEA. The CDR3 length is 15 residues. J lost 2 bases, V lost 5 bases, and 8 bases had no gene match. CDR3 DNA: TGCAGCGTTCGAACAGGGGGAGACGGCAATCAGCCCCAGCATTTT. It codes for CSVRTGGDGNQPQHF. Filled out from reference TRBV29-1 and TRBJ1-5, the complete variable domain reads SAVISQKPSRDICQRGTSLTIQCQVDSQVTMMFWYRQQPGQSLTLIATANQGSEATYESGFVIDKFPISRPNLTFSTLTVSNMSPEDSSIYLCSVRTGGDGNQPQHFGDGTRLSIL.

V is TRBV15 and J is TRBJ1-2, with a tentative D call TRBD1 (5 bases). Germline CDR1 reads LNHNV; CDR2 reads YYDKDF (reference sequence). CDR3 length equals 13 residues. Trimming took 5 bases from V and 4 from J, leaving 11 bases between them. CDR3 sequence: CATSADRLYGYTF. CDR3 DNA: TGTGCCACCAGCGCAGACAGACTCTATGGCTACACCTTC.

The chain couples TRBV5-1 to TRBJ1-2, with D possibly being TRBD1 (5 bases). The CDR3 has 13 amino acids. Trimming shortened V by 0 bases and J by 6 bases, and 9 bases separated the two germline ends. The germline V gene encodes CDR1 SGHRS and CDR2 YFSETQ. The CDR3, as DNA: TGCGCCAGCAGCTTGGGTCAGGGAGATGGCTACACCTTC. Translation gives CASSLGQGDGYTF.